The 22 T cell receptor beta chains in this list originate from one sample, sequenced in a study of T cells after yellow fever vaccination. A single record per CDR3 protein comes from TCRdb applying MiXCR to the 5' RACE reads. The sample has around 65,000 distinct CDR3 sequences, about 6% seen once. The input for sequencing was CD4+ T cells sorted from PBMCs, taken roughly 15 days after the first yellow fever vaccination. Source of these receptors: a man between 18 and 29 years old who received the YFV17D yellow fever vaccine.

This clonotype showed up many times. The chain carries TRBV29-1 and TRBJ2-3; D gene ambiguous. Trimming stripped 6 bases from V and 6 bases from J, with 10 bases between. Per germline, CDR1 SQVTM and CDR2 ANQGSEA. The CDR3 has 11 amino acids. CDR3 sequence: CSVGVWDTQYF. The CDR3 coding sequence is TGCAGCGTGGGTGTTTGGGATACGCAGTATTTT.

This clonotype was counted a few times. The chain uses TRBV29-1 and TRBJ2-3, with 12 bases aligning to TRBD2. With V trimmed by 0 bases and J by 1 base, 2 bases remained unmatched. The CDR3 consists of 16 residues. The V gene's germline CDR1 is SQVTM and CDR2 ANQGSEA. The CDR3 loop reads CSVEDGLAGRTDTQYF. The DNA for the CDR3 is TGCAGCGTTGAAGATGGACTAGCGGGGCGCACAGATACGCAGTATTTT.

The sample holds many counts of this clonotype. The chain recombines TRBV20-1 with TRBJ2-3, with D perhaps TRBD2 (7 bases). Looked up from germline, CDR1 is DFQATT and CDR2 is SNEGSKA (reference sequence). This CDR3 has 14 residues. V lost 6 bases, J lost 5 bases, and 18 bases lay in between. DNA of the CDR3: TGCAGTGCCGCGGGCGGGGGCATCGGAGATACGCAGTATTTT. Its translation is CSAAGGGIGDTQYF.

This clonotype has at least ten counts. This chain uses TRBV7-9 with TRBJ2-1; TRBD2 matches 7 bases. CDR1 is SEHNR, CDR2 FQNEAQ, per germline (reference sequence). The CDR3 spans 15 residues. V trimming: 5 bases; J trimming: 6 bases; junction bases outside the gene matches: 10. This chain's CDR3 is CASSPPGTTSNEQFF. Here the CDR3 DNA reads TGTGCCAGCAGCCCCCCCGGGACTACTTCCAATGAGCAGTTCTTC. Using reference TRBV7-9 and TRBJ2-1 for the parts outside the CDR3, the full variable domain is DTGVSQNPRHKITKRGQNVTFRCDPISEHNRLYWYRQTLGQGPEFLTYFQNEAQLEKSRLLSDRFSAERPKGSFSTLEIQRTEQGDSAMYLCASSPPGTTSNEQFFGPGTRLTVL.

Many counts were recorded for this clonotype. The chain combines TRBV6-5 with TRBJ1-2, with TRBD1 identical over 7 bases. The germline gives CDR1 MNHEY, CDR2 SVGAGI. The CDR3 has 16 amino acids. V shed 2 bases, J shed 4 bases, and the junction held 10 bases outside the gene matches. CDR3 residues: CASSYPMRTGIYGYTF. The CDR3 nucleotides read TGTGCCAGCAGTTACCCGATGAGGACAGGAATCTATGGCTACACCTTC.

This clonotype was recorded at least ten times. The chain has TRBV7-9 and TRBJ2-1; D possibly corresponds to TRBD2 (5 bases). The germline CDR1 and CDR2 sequences are SEHNR and FQNEAQ (reference sequence). Between the trimmed V and J ends, which lost 2 bases and 6 bases, there was a span of 11 bases. This CDR3 comprises 14 residues. Here the CDR3 reads CASSLWGESNEQFF. Written as DNA, the CDR3 is TGTGCCAGCAGCTTATGGGGAGAGAGCAATGAGCAGTTCTTC. Full variable domain (remainder filled in from reference TRBV7-9 and TRBJ2-1): DTGVSQNPRHKITKRGQNVTFRCDPISEHNRLYWYRQTLGQGPEFLTYFQNEAQLEKSRLLSDRFSAERPKGSFSTLEIQRTEQGDSAMYLCASSLWGESNEQFFGPGTRLTVL.

At least ten counts were recorded for this clonotype. The chain carries TRBV6-5 and TRBJ2-3; D is unclear. The CDR3 extends over 14 amino acids. Germline V lookup: CDR1 MNHEY, CDR2 SVGAGI. Trimming left V 6 bases short and J 2 bases short, with 12 bases between. CDR3 nucleotide sequence: TGTGCCAGCAGCATTTTCGGGTACACAGATACGCAGTATTTT. Translated, it gives CASSIFGYTDTQYF.

This clonotype was picked up many times. This chain joins TRBV5-1 and TRBJ2-1; 13 bases are shared with TRBD2. Germline V gene data show CDR1 as SGHRS and CDR2 as YFSETQ. V lost 3 bases, J lost 8 bases, and 5 bases stayed unmatched. The CDR3 consists of 15 residues. CDR3 sequence: CASSSGLAGWDEQFF. The CDR3 DNA reads TGCGCCAGCAGCTCGGGACTAGCGGGGTGGGATGAGCAGTTCTTC.

This clonotype was seen at least ten times. The V and J genes are TRBV14 and TRBJ1-1; D possibly corresponds to TRBD1 (5 bases). V lost 4 bases and J 4 bases, leaving 16 bases between the germline ends. The CDR3 runs 15 residues. Germline V gives CDR1 SGHDN, CDR2 FVKESK. CDR3 protein: CASSPLGDTGTEAFF. The CDR3, as DNA: TGTGCCAGCAGCCCGTTGGGGGATACGGGCACTGAAGCTTTCTTT.

This clonotype was observed many times. The rearrangement links TRBV2 to TRBJ1-5; D is possibly TRBD1 (5 bases). V lost 3 bases to trimming and J lost 2 bases, with 11 bases between them. The CDR3 extends over 15 amino acids. The germline CDR1 and CDR2 sequences are SNHLY and FYNNEI. The CDR3 DNA is TGTGCCAGCAGTGAGGAGACAGCCGGCAATCAGCCCCAGCATTTT. As protein: CASSEETAGNQPQHF.

This clonotype was counted ten times or more. This chain uses TRBV29-1 with TRBJ2-7; unclear D gene. The CDR3 consists of 12 residues. V lost 4 bases and J lost 6, with 13 bases in between. Germline-derived CDR1 and CDR2 are SQVTM and ANQGSEA. Here the CDR3 DNA reads TGCAGCGTTGGGACCTGGAGTGGCGAGCAGTACTTC. Its protein is CSVGTWSGEQYF.

On this clonotype itself: A read error may explain this, as a much larger clone is one base away. J is TRBJ2-1 and V is TRBV7-2; no clear D. V dropped 1 base and J dropped 6 bases, with 10 bases sitting between them. Per the germline V gene, CDR1 is SGHTA and CDR2 is FQGNSA. This CDR3 has 14 residues. CDR3 nucleotides: TGTGCCAGCAGCTTAGTAGTAGGTTGCAATGAGCAGTTCTTC. It encodes CASSLVVGCNEQFF.

This clonotype has a count of ten or more. V usage is TRBV5-1 and J usage is TRBJ2-3; tentative D call: TRBD1 (7 bases). CDR3 length: 16 amino acids. Trimming left V 2 bases short and J 0 bases short, with 13 bases between. Germline CDR1 and CDR2: SGHRS and YFSETQ. The CDR3 DNA sequence: TGCGCCAGCAGCTTCTCGACAGGGACTAGCACAGATACGCAGTATTTT. It translates to CASSFSTGTSTDTQYF. Drawing the rest from reference TRBV5-1 and TRBJ2-3, the complete variable domain is KAGVTQTPRYLIKTRGQQVTLSCSPISGHRSVSWYQQTPGQGLQFLFEYFSETQRNKGNFPGRFSGRQFSNSRSEMNVSTLELGDSALYLCASSFSTGTSTDTQYFGPGTRLTVL.

This clonotype was recorded at least ten times. The chain combines TRBV4-3 with TRBJ1-1; TRBD1 matches at 9 bases. CDR3 length: 18 residues. V was pared by 3 bases and J by 1 base, with 12 bases of the junction left unmatched. Germline V gene lookup returns CDR1 LGHNA and CDR2 YSLEER. The CDR3 DNA is TGCGCCAGCAGCCAGGCCTCCTTTCCGGGACAGGGGAACACTGAAGCTTTCTTT. This sequence encodes CASSQASFPGQGNTEAFF.

Remarks on this clonotype: A much larger clone differs by one base, so this may be a read error. The chain is built from TRBV7-2 and TRBJ1-3; D remains unclear. The CDR3 extends over 16 amino acids. Germline values: CDR1 SGHTA, CDR2 FQGNSA. The DNA for the CDR3 is TGTGTCAGCAGCTTAGTTTTCCAGGCCTCTGGAAACACCATATATTTT. It is translated as CVSSLVFQASGNTIYF.

This clonotype was counted at least ten times. V is TRBV7-9 and J is TRBJ2-1, with D perhaps matching TRBD1 (6 bases). The CDR3 is 16 residues long. In germline, CDR1 is SEHNR, CDR2 FQNEAQ (reference sequence). V lost 8 bases and J lost 6, with 23 bases in between. In nucleotides, the CDR3 is TGTGCCAGCTTCATCGCTACAGGGAAATTTCGCAATGAGCAGTTCTTC. The encoded protein is CASFIATGKFRNEQFF. Full variable domain (remainder filled in from reference TRBV7-9 and TRBJ2-1): DTGVSQNPRHKITKRGQNVTFRCDPISEHNRLYWYRQTLGQGPEFLTYFQNEAQLEKSRLLSDRFSAERPKGSFSTLEIQRTEQGDSAMYLCASFIATGKFRNEQFFGPGTRLTVL.

This clonotype was detected many times. The chain couples TRBV28 to TRBJ2-3; D is unresolved. Trimming stripped 2 bases from V and 9 bases from J, with 6 bases between. CDR1 MDHEN and CDR2 SYDVKM come from the germline V gene. The CDR3 is made up of 11 amino acids. CDR3 nucleotides: TGTGCCAGCAGTTTAAAGAGCACGCAGTATTTT. It codes for CASSLKSTQYF.

This clonotype was recorded many times. The chain links TRBV7-9 to TRBJ2-2; no clear D. Germline CDR1 is SEHNR and CDR2 is FQNEAQ (reference sequence). Trimming took 10 bases from V and 6 from J, leaving 18 bases between them. CDR3 size: 14 residues. CDR3 sequence (DNA): TGTGCCACCCCCCGCGAGACAAATTCCGGGGAGCTGTTTTTT. Residues: CATPRETNSGELFF.

This clonotype was seen ten or more times. This rearrangement joins TRBV7-9 to TRBJ1-2; weak D call: TRBD1 (6 bases). The V gene lost 3 bases and the J gene lost 5 bases, with 22 bases spanning the gap. Germline V lookup: CDR1 SEHNR, CDR2 FQNEAQ (reference sequence). The length of the CDR3 is 17 residues. CDR3 sequence reads: CASSLGQGIDTRYGYTF. The CDR3 nucleotides are TGTGCCAGCAGCTTGGGGCAGGGGATTGATACTAGGTATGGCTACACCTTC.

The sample holds many counts of this clonotype. CDR3 DNA sequence: TGTGCCAGCAGCCTTGACCAGGGGAGTACGCAGTATTTT. It specifies CASSLDQGSTQYF. The rearrangement uses TRBV6-6 and TRBJ2-3, with D perhaps TRBD1 (6 bases). V was pared by 6 bases and J by 8 bases, with 15 bases between. This CDR3 is built from 13 residues. CDR1 and CDR2 (germline): MNHNY, SVGAGI (reference sequence).

In this sample, this clonotype turned up a few times. V is TRBV4-3 and J is TRBJ2-1; 8 nucleotides match TRBD1. Germline CDR1 is LGHNA and CDR2 is YSLEER. V lost 1 base, J lost 9 bases, and 11 bases stayed unmatched. The CDR3 covers 16 residues. For the CDR3, the DNA is TGCGCCAGCAGCCAAGTACTAGGACAGGGTAAGGGTGAGCAGTTCTTC. This translates into CASSQVLGQGKGEQFF.

The table lists this clonotype with many counts. This sequence joins TRBV5-6 and TRBJ1-5; D gene unclear. Germline V gene sequence: CDR1 SGHDT, CDR2 YYEEEE. The CDR3 length is 17 residues. Trimming stripped 2 bases from V and 5 bases from J, with 20 bases between. DNA for the CDR3: TGTGCCAGCAGCTTTCGGTCAGTGACACTTCCAGATCAGCCCCAGCATTTT. This sequence encodes CASSFRSVTLPDQPQHF.